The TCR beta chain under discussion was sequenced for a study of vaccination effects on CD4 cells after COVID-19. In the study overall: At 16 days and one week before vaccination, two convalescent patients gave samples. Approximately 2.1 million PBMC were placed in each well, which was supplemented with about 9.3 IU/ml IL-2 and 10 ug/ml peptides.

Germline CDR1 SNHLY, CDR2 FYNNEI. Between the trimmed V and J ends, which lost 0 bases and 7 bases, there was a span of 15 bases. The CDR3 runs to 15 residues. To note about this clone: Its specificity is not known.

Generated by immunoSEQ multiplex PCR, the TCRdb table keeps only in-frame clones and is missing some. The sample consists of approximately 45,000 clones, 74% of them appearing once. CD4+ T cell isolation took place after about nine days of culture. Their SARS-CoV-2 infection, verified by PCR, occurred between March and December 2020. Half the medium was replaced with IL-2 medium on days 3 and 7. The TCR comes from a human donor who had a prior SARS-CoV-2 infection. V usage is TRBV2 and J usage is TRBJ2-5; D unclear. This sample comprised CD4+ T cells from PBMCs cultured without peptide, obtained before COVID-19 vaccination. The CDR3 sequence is CASSEARGSSGTQYF. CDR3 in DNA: TGTGCCAGCAGTGAAGCGCGCGGCTCCTCTGGGACCCAGTACTTC.